Reported below is one T cell receptor beta chain. Its specificity is not known. A total of 2 million PBMCs stored at -80 degrees C provided the unsorted libraries. The making of cDNA relied on 5'RACE with 10-nucleotide random UMIs. TCRdb used MiXCR to reprocess the 5' RACE reads, holding one entry per CDR3 protein. The sample shows roughly 50,000 distinct CDR3 sequences, around a sixth of them seen only once. The data derive from a study of neurological immune-mediated disorders. Study results and caveats: Expanded clones shared no CDR3 amino acid sequences across subjects, suggesting private repertoires in all groups. The greatest TCR clonal expansion appeared in HTLV-1-associated myelopathy and the smallest, falling below healthy controls, in multiple sclerosis.

Germline loops: CDR1 DFQATT, CDR2 SNEGSKA (reference sequence). Between the trimmed V and J ends, which lost 6 bases and 0 bases, there was a span of 18 bases. The CDR3 loop spans 16 amino acids. The V and J genes are TRBV20-1 and TRBJ2-1; D unresolved. The receptor comes from a man in his 60s in good health. Sequencing was carried out using PBMCs. The CDR3, as DNA: TGCAGTGCCATCAGTGATCAAATTAGCTCCTACAATGAGCAGTTCTTC. As protein: CSAISDQISSYNEQFF.